The clone carrying this T cell receptor beta chain has just one count. The antigen remains undetermined. These data come from a study of tumor-infiltrating lymphocytes in primary liver carcinoma. As for the study in general: Roughly 3.65 to 7.5 million productive TCRbeta reads came from each sample, comparable across tissue types.

The V and J ends lost 0 bases and 7 bases respectively, with 17 bases between them. From germline, CDR1 is SGHRS and CDR2 YFSETQ. CDR3 size: 16 residues. Germline DNA was also extracted, and blood RNA was taken from unsorted whole blood. Patients showed chronic HBV infection and an absence of prior treatment. The study, taken as a whole, reports: Tumor-adjacent and tumor-blood pairs shared a smaller degree of overlap than tumor region pairs.

TCR beta cDNA was prepared out of roughly 500 ng total RNA by means of a constant-region primer. Libraries of TCR beta came from three nested multiplex PCR rounds with slightly modified ARM-PCR. Investigators reported that the first two PCR rounds, at 10 cycles each, used TRBV1-TRBV30 forward primers with a C-beta reverse primer. TCRdb reprocessed the multiplex PCR reads via MiXCR and lists one record per CDR3 protein. The sample has under 200,000 distinct CDR3 sequences, 65% seen once. The clonotype comes from a woman aged 55-70 years with primary liver carcinoma and hepatitis B virus infection. Sequenced input: peripheral blood. The chain couples TRBV5-1 to TRBJ2-1; possible D gene TRBD1, 6 bases. This chain's CDR3 is CASSLDRESEKNEQFF. The DNA for the CDR3 is TGCGCCAGCAGCTTGGACAGGGAATCGGAAAAAAATGAGCAGTTCTTC. The whole variable domain, filled in from reference TRBV5-1 and TRBJ2-1, reads KAGVTQTPRYLIKTRGQQVTLSCSPISGHRSVSWYQQTPGQGLQFLFEYFSETQRNKGNFPGRFSGRQFSNSRSEMNVSTLELGDSALYLCASSLDRESEKNEQFFGPGTRLTVL.